This TCR beta chain was obtained from a study of blood T cells in healthy people across ages. The second PCR ran roughly 7 to 12 cycles with a sample-barcoded 5' primer and J-beta primers. TCRdb processed the 5' RACE reads anew with MiXCR; each CDR3 protein has one entry. The sample holds nearly 800,000 distinct CDR3 sequences, roughly 25% seen once. This clonotype was recorded a few times. The germline gives CDR1 SGHRS, CDR2 YFSETQ. The CDR3 contains 15 residues. The data also belong to a second study, concerning T cells of mothers and their children.

The origin of this receptor is a boy aged 10-17 years in good health. V gene TRBV5-1 combines with J gene TRBJ2-5; 13 bases agree with TRBD2. The end of the DNA aligns better with TRBJ2-1, so the J call may be wrong. Input material: blood. The CDR3 sequence is CASSSKTSGGPEQFF. The CDR3 DNA sequence: TGCGCCAGCAGCAGCAAGACTAGCGGGGGGCCTGAGCAGTTCTTC.